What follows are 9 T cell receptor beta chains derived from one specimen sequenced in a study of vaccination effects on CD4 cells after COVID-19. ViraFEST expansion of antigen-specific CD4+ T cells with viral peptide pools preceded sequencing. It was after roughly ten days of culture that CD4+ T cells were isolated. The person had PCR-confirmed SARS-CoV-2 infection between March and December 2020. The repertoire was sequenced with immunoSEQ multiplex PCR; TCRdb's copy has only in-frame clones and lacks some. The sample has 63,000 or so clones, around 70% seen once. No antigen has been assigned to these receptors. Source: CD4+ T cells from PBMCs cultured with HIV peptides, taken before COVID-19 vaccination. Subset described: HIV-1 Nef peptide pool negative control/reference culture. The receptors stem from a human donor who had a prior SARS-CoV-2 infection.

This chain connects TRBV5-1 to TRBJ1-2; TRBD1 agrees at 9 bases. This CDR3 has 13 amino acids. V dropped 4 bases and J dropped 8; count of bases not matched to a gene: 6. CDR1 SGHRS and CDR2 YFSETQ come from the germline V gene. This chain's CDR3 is CASSRDRVGGYTF. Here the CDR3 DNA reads TGCGCCAGCAGCAGGGACAGGGTGGGCGGCTACACCTTC.

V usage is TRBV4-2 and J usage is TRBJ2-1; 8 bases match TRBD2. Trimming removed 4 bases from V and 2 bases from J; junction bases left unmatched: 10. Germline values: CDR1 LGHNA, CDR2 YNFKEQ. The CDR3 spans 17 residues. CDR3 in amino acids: CASSLPGVAGTYNEQFF. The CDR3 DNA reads TGTGCCAGCAGCCTCCCGGGGGTAGCGGGAACCTACAATGAGCAGTTCTTC.

The CDR3: CASKSGTGDNEQFF. The CDR3 region has the DNA TGTGCCAGTAAGTCCGGGACAGGGGACAATGAGCAGTTCTTC. This chain uses TRBV19 with TRBJ2-1, with 10 bases that match TRBD1. CDR1 is LNHDA and CDR2 is SQIVND in the germline V gene (reference sequence). V shed 7 bases, J shed 5 bases, and the junction held 5 bases outside the gene matches. This CDR3 is built from 14 residues.

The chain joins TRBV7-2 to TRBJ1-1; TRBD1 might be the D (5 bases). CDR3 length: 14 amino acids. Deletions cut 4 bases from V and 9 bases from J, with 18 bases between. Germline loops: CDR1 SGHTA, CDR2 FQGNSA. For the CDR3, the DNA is TGTGCCAGCAGCTCCCCGGGAAGGGGCCGTAAAGCTTTCTTT. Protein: CASSSPGRGRKAFF.

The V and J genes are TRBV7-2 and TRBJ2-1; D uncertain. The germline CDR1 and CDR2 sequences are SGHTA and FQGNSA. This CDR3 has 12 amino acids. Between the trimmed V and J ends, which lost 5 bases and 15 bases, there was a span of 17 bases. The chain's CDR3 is CASSASRRYAFF. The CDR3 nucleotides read TGTGCCAGCAGCGCATCCCGCAGGTACGCGTTCTTC.

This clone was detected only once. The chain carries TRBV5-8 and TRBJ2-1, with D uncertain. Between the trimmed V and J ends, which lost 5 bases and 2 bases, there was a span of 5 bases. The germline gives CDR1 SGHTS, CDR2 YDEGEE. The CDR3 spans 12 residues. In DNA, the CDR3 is TGTGCCAGCAGTATCCCCTACAATGAGCAGTTCTTC. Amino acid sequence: CASSIPYNEQFF.

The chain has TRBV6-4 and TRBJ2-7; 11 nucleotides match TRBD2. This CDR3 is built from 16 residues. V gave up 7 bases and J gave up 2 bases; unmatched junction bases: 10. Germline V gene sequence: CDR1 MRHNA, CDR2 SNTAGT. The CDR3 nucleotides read TGTGCCAGCACCATCCTTACTAGCGGGGGAGCCTACGAGCAGTACTTC. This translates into CASTILTSGGAYEQYF.

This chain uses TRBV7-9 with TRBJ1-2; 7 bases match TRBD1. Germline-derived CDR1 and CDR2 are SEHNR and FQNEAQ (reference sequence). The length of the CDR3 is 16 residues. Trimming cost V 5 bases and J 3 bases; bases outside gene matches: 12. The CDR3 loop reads CASSPRGGTEHYGYTF. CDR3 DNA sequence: TGTGCCAGCAGCCCCAGGGGGGGAACAGAACACTATGGCTACACCTTC. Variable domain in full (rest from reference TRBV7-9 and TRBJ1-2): DTGVSQNPRHKITKRGQNVTFRCDPISEHNRLYWYRQTLGQGPEFLTYFQNEAQLEKSRLLSDRFSAERPKGSFSTLEIQRTEQGDSAMYLCASSPRGGTEHYGYTFGSGTRLTVV.

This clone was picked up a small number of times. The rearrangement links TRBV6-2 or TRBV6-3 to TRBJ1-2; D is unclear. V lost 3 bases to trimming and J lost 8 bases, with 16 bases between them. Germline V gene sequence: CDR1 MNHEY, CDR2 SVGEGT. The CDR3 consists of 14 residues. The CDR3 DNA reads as TGTGCCAGCAGTTATAGAGGGAATAACGGCGGCTACACCTTC. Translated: CASSYRGNNGGYTF.